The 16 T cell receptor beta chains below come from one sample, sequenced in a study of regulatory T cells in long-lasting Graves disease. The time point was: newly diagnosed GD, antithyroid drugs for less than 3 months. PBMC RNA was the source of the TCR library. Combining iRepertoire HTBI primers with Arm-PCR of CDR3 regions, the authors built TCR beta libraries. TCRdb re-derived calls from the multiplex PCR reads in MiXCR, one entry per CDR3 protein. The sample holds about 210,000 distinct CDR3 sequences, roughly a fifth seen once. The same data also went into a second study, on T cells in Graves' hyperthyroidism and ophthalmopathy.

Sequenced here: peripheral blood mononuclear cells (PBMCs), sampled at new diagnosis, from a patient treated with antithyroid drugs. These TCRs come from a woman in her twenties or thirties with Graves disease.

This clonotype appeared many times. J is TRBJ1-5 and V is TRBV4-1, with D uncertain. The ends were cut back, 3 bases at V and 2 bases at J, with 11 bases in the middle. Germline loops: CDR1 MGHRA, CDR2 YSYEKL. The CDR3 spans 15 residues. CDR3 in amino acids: CASSHEGSGNQPQHF. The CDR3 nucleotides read TGCGCCAGCAGCCACGAAGGGAGCGGCAATCAGCCCCAGCATTTT.

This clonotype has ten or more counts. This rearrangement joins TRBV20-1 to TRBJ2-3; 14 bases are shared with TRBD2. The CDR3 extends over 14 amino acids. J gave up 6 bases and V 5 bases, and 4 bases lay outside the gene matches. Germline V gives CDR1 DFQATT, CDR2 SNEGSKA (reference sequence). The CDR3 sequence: CSAQGLAGVDTQYF. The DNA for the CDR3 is TGCAGTGCTCAGGGACTAGCGGGGGTGGATACGCAGTATTTT.

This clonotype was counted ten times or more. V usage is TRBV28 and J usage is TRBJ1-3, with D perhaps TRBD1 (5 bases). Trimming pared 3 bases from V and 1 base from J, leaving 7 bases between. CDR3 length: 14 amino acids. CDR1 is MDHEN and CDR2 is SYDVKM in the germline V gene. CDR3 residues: CASSFGGSGNTIYF. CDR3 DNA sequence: TGTGCCAGCAGTTTTGGGGGATCTGGAAACACCATATATTTT.

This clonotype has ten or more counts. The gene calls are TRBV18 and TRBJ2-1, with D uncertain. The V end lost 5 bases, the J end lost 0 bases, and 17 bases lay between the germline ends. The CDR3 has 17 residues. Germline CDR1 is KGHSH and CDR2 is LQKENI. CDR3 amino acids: CASSSAGGRSSYNEQFF. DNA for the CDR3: TGTGCCAGCTCATCGGCTGGCGGACGGAGCTCCTACAATGAGCAGTTCTTC.

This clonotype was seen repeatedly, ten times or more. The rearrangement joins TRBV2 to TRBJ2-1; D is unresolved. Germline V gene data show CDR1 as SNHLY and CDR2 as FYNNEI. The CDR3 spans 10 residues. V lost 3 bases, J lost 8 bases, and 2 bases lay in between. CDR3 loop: CASSDDEQFF. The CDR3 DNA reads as TGTGCCAGCAGTGACGATGAGCAGTTCTTC.

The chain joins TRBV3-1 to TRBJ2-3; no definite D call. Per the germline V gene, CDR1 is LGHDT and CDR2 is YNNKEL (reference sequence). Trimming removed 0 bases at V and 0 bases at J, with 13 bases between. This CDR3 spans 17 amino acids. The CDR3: CASSQDLGPASTDTQYF. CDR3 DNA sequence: TGTGCCAGCAGCCAAGATCTTGGCCCCGCCAGCACAGATACGCAGTATTTT.

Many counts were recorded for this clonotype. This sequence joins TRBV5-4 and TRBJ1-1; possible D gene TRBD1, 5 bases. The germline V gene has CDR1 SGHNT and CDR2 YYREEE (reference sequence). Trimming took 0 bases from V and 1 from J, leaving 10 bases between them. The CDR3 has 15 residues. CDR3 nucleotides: TGTGCCAGCAGCTTGGTTTCCGACAGGAACACTGAAGCTTTCTTT. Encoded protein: CASSLVSDRNTEAFF.

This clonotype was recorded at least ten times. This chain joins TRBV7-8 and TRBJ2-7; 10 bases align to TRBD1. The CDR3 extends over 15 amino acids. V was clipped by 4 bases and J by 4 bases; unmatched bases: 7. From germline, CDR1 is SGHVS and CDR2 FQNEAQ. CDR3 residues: CASSSPDRGRYEQYF. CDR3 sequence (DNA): TGTGCCAGCAGCTCCCCGGACAGGGGGAGGTACGAGCAGTACTTC. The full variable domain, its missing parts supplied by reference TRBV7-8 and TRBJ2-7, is GAGVSQSPRYKVAKRGQDVALRCDPISGHVSLFWYQQALGQGPEFLTYFQNEAQLDKSGLPSDRFFAERPEGSVSTLKIQRTQQEDSAVYLCASSSPDRGRYEQYFGPGTRLTVT.

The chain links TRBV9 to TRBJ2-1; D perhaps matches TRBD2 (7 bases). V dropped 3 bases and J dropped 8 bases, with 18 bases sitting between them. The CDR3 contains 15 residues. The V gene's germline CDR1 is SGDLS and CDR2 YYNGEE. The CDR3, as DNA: TGTGCCAGCAGCGAGGGGGGACTATGGTTGGATGAGCAGTTCTTC. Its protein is CASSEGGLWLDEQFF.

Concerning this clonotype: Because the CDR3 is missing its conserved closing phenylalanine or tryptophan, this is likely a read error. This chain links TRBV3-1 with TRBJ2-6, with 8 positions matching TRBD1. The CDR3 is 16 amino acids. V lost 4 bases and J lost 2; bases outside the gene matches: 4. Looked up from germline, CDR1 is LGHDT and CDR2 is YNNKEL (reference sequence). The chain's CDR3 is CASSLLTGAGANVLTS. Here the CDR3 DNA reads TGTGCCAGCAGCCTCTTGACAGGGGCTGGGGCCAACGTCCTGACTTCC.

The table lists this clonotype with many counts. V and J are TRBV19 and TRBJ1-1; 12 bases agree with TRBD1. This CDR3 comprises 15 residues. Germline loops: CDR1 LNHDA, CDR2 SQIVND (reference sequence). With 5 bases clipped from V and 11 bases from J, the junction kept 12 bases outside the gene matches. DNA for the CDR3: TGTGCCAGTAGTCCCTGGGACAGGGGGCCCAGCGGGGCTTTCTTT. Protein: CASSPWDRGPSGAFF.

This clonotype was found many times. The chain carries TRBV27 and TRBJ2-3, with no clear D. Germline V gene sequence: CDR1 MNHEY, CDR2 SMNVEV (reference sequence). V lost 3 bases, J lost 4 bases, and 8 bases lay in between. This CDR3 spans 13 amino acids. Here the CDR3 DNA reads TGTGCCAGCAGTTTTACGAGTTCAGATACGCAGTATTTT. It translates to CASSFTSSDTQYF.

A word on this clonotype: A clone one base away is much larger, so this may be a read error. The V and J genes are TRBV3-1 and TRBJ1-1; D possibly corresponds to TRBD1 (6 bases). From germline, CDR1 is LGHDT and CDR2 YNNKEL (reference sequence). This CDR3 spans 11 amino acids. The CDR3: CTSSQGQEAFF. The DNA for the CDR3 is TGTACCAGCAGCCAAGGACAGGAAGCTTTCTTT.

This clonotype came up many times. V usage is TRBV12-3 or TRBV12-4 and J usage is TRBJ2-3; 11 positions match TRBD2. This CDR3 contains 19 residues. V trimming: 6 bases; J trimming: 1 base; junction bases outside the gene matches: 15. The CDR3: CASSSHITSGSIGTDTQYF. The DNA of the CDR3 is TGTGCCAGCAGCAGTCACATTACTAGCGGGAGTATTGGCACAGATACGCAGTATTTT.

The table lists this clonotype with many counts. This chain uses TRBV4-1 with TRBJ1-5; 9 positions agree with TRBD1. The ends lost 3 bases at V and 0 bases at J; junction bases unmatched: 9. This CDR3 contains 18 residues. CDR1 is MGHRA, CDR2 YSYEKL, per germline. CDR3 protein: CASSQETGGGYSNQPQHF. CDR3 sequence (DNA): TGCGCCAGCAGCCAGGAGACAGGGGGGGGCTATAGCAATCAGCCCCAGCATTTT.

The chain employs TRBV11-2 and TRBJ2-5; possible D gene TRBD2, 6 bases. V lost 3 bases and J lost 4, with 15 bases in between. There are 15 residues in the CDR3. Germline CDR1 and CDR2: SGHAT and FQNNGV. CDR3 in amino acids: CASSFRGGISETQYF. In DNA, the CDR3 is TGTGCCAGCAGCTTTCGCGGCGGGATTTCAGAGACCCAGTACTTC. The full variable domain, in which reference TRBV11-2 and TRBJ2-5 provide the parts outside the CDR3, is EAGVAQSPRYKIIEKRQSVAFWCNPISGHATLYWYQQILGQGPKLLIQFQNNGVVDDSQLPKDRFSAERLKGVDSTLKIQPAKLEDSAVYLCASSFRGGISETQYFGPGTRLLVL.